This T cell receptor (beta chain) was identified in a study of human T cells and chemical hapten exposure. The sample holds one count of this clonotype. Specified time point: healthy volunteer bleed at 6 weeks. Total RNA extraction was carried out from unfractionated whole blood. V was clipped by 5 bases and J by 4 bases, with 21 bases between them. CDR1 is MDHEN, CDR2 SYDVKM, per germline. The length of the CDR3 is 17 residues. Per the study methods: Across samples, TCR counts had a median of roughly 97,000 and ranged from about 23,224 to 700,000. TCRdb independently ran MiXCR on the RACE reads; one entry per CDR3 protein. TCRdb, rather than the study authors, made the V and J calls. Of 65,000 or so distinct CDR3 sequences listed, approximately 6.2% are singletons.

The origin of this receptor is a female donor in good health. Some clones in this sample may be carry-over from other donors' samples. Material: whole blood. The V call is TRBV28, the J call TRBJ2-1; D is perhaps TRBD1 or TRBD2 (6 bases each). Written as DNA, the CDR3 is TGTGCCAGCAGTCGGGGGCGCCGGGACTTGACATACAATGAGCAGTTCTTC. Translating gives CASSRGRRDLTYNEQFF.